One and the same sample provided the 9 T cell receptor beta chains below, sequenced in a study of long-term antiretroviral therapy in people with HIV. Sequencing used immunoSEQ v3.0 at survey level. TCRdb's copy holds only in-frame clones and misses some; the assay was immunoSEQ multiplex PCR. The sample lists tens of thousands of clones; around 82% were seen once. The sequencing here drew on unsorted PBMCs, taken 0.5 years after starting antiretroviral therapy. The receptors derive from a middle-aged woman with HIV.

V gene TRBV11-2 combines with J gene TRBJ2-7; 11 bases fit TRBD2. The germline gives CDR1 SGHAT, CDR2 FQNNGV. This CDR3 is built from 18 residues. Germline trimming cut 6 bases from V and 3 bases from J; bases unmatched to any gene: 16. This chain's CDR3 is CASRPIAGLAERNYEQYF. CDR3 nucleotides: TGTGCCAGCAGACCTATAGCGGGACTAGCGGAGAGAAACTACGAGCAGTACTTC.

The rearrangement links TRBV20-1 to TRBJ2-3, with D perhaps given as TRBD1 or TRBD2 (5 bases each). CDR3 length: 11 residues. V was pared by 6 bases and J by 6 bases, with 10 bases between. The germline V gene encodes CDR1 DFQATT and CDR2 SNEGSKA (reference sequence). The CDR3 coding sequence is TGCAGTGCCACGTGGGGGGATACGCAGTATTTT. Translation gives CSATWGDTQYF.

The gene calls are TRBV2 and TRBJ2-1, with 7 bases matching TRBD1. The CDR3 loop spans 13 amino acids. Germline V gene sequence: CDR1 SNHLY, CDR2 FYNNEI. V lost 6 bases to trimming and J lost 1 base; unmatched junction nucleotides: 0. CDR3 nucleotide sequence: TGTGCCAGCAGGACAGGGTCCTACAATGAGCAGTTCTTC. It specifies CASRTGSYNEQFF.

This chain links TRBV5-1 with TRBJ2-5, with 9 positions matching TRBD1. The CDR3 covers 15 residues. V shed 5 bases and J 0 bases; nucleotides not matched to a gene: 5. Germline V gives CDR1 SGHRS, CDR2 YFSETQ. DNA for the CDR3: TGCGCCAGCAGTTTAGGGGACAGGGACCAAGAGACCCAGTACTTC. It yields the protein CASSLGDRDQETQYF.

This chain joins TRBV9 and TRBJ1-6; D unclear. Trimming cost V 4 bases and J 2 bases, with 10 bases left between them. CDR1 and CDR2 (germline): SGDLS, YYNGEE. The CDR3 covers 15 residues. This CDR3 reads CASSPWQTYNSPLHF. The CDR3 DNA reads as TGTGCCAGCAGCCCCTGGCAGACCTATAATTCACCCCTCCACTTT.

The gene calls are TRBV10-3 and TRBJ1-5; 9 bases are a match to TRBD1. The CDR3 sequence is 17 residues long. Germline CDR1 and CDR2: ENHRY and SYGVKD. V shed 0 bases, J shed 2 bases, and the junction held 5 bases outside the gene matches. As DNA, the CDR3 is TGTGCCATCAGTGAGTCGCGCGGGACAGGGCGCAATCAGCCCCAGCATTTT. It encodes CAISESRGTGRNQPQHF.

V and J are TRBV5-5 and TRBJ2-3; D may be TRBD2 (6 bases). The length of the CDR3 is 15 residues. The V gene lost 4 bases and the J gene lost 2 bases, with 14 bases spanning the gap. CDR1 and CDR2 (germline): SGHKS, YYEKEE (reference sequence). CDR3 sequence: CASSGGTYSTDTQYF. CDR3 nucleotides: TGTGCCAGCAGCGGCGGGACTTACTCCACAGATACGCAGTATTTT.

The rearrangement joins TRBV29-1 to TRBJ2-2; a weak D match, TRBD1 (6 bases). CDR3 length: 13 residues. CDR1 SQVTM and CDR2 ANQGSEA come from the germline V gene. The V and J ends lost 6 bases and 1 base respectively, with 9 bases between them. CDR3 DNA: TGCAGCGTGGGGACACTGAACACCGGGGAGCTGTTTTTT. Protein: CSVGTLNTGELFF.

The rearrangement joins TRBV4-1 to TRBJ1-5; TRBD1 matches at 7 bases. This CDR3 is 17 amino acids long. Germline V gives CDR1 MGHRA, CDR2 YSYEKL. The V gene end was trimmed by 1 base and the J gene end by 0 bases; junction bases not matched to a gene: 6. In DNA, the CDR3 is TGCGCCAGCAGCCAAGCCCACCAGGGGGATAGCAATCAGCCCCAGCATTTT. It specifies CASSQAHQGDSNQPQHF.